The present T cell receptor beta chain was sequenced within a study of beta chain features in type 1 diabetes. The sequenced template was cDNA made from the entire isolated RNA. Generated by immunoSEQ multiplex PCR, the TCRdb table keeps only in-frame clones and is missing some. Of 200,000 to 250,000 clones listed, 9.6% are singletons. The sample holds a few counts of this clone. The germline CDR1 and CDR2 sequences are SGHAT and FQDESV (reference sequence). V dropped 1 base and J dropped 8 bases, with 6 bases sitting between them. This CDR3 has 12 residues. The sample comprised naive CD4+ T cells from blood. The chain is built from TRBV11-1 and TRBJ2-1, with a tentative D call TRBD2 (5 bases). This sequence originates from a woman younger than 35 in good health. The CDR3 nucleotides read TGTGCCAGCAGCTTAGTGGAGGATGAGCAGTTCTTC. As protein: CASSLVEDEQFF.